The rows below give T cell receptor beta chains drawn from one sample of a study of blood T cell repertoires in COVID-19. Profiled with immunoSEQ multiplex PCR; TCRdb holds only in-frame clones, not every one. This table holds some 120,000 clones, 70% to 90% found once. Sequenced input: peripheral blood. The receptors were sampled from a human donor in a cohort sampled during active COVID-19. Both conserved end residues are part of each CDR3. A D gene is named only where the DNA matches it firmly.

d_gene: NA; j_gene: TRBJ1-2; v_gene: TRBV29-1; CDR3aa: CSVGGRAINYGYTF
d_gene: TRBD1; j_gene: TRBJ2-5; v_gene: TRBV3-1/TRBV3-2; CDR3aa: CASSRTTGPGETQYF
d_gene: NA; j_gene: TRBJ2-1; v_gene: TRBV2; CDR3aa: CASSDLRMSHAEQFF
d_gene: TRBD1; j_gene: TRBJ2-7; v_gene: TRBV7-9; CDR3aa: CASSFGTGPYEQYF
d_gene: NA; j_gene: TRBJ1-4; v_gene: TRBV15; CDR3aa: CATSRDSEKLFF
d_gene: TRBD1; j_gene: TRBJ1-6; v_gene: TRBV7-9; CDR3aa: CASKLKGASPLHF
d_gene: TRBD1; j_gene: TRBJ1-1; v_gene: TRBV7-9; CDR3aa: CASSRDRLSFF
d_gene: NA; j_gene: TRBJ2-7; v_gene: TRBV7-9; CDR3aa: CASSLMGAMRGEQYF
d_gene: NA; j_gene: TRBJ1-5; v_gene: TRBV28; CDR3aa: CASTPSQGSRSNQPQHF
d_gene: TRBD1; j_gene: TRBJ2-7; v_gene: TRBV9; CDR3aa: CASSVGGTGSYEQYF
d_gene: NA; j_gene: TRBJ2-7; v_gene: TRBV4-1; CDR3aa: CASSQDRAYEQYF
d_gene: TRBD1; j_gene: TRBJ1-6; v_gene: TRBV5-1; CDR3aa: CASSSVSSGQYNSPLHF
d_gene: NA; j_gene: TRBJ1-2; v_gene: TRBV5-1; CDR3aa: CASSLDRQHYGYTF
d_gene: TRBD2; j_gene: TRBJ2-7; v_gene: TRBV3-1/TRBV3-2; CDR3aa: CASSPYGGREGNEQYF
d_gene: TRBD1; j_gene: TRBJ2-7; v_gene: TRBV5-1; CDR3aa: CASSTLDRSSYEQYF
d_gene: TRBD1; j_gene: TRBJ2-7; v_gene: TRBV6-1; CDR3aa: CASSETGTGGEQYF
d_gene: TRBD2; j_gene: TRBJ2-3; v_gene: TRBV18; CDR3aa: CASSPLRTSGSGTDTQYF
d_gene: TRBD1; j_gene: TRBJ2-4; v_gene: TRBV12-3/TRBV12-4; CDR3aa: CASSGPGGDIQYF
d_gene: TRBD2; j_gene: TRBJ2-7; v_gene: TRBV10-3; CDR3aa: CAISESLLAGSYEQYF
d_gene: NA; j_gene: TRBJ2-1; v_gene: TRBV5-4; CDR3aa: CASSLDSTSNEQFF
d_gene: NA; j_gene: TRBJ2-1; v_gene: TRBV20-1; CDR3aa: CSASSVGRNNEQFF
d_gene: TRBD2; j_gene: TRBJ2-3; v_gene: TRBV7-9; CDR3aa: CASSLGLAGNTDTQYF
d_gene: NA; j_gene: TRBJ1-5; v_gene: TRBV10-1; CDR3aa: CASSERGVDLILSNQPQHF
d_gene: TRBD1; j_gene: TRBJ1-5; v_gene: TRBV6-5; CDR3aa: CASSPQGVGPQHF
d_gene: TRBD1; j_gene: TRBJ1-1; v_gene: TRBV25-1; CDR3aa: CASSFRDRDTEAFF
d_gene: TRBD1; j_gene: TRBJ2-2; v_gene: TRBV5-1; CDR3aa: CASSLARTGNTGELFF
d_gene: TRBD1; j_gene: TRBJ1-2; v_gene: TRBV3-1/TRBV3-2; CDR3aa: CASSQRQGYGYTF
d_gene: NA; j_gene: TRBJ2-7; v_gene: TRBV19; CDR3aa: CASKGLGQGSSYEQYF
d_gene: TRBD2; j_gene: TRBJ2-1; v_gene: TRBV11-2; CDR3aa: CASSFVTSGPYNEQFF
d_gene: TRBD2; j_gene: TRBJ2-7; v_gene: TRBV11-1; CDR3aa: CASGRGLAAYEQYF
d_gene: TRBD1; j_gene: TRBJ2-7; v_gene: TRBV9; CDR3aa: CASSVEPGQGYEQYF
d_gene: TRBD2; j_gene: TRBJ2-3; v_gene: TRBV30; CDR3aa: CAWTGAGVTTSTDTQYF